This entry features one TCR beta chain sequence. Its cognate antigen is unknown. Alopecia areata patients provided lesional scalp punch biopsies and peripheral blood. TCR sequencing used cDNA made by reverse transcription of extracted RNA. Method: immunoSEQ multiplex PCR; TCRdb's copy keeps in-frame clones and lacks some. This sample has some 170,000 clones, with roughly 60% found just once. Germline lookup yields CDR1 GTSNPN and CDR2 SVGIG (reference sequence). CDR3 length equals 13 residues. Trimming stripped 0 bases from V and 5 bases from J, with 8 bases between. The source of the sample is a study of CD8+ T cells in alopecia areata. Findings and caveats of the study: Higher clonality was seen in lesional scalp than in normal scalp, especially in alopecia totalis/universalis.

Specimen: CD4+ T cells sorted from blood, collected at week 0. The chain joins TRBV30 to TRBJ2-1; D gene uncertain. This sequence originates from a human donor with alopecia areata. The DNA of the CDR3 is TGTGCCTGGAGTGTGTTAGCCGACAATGAGCAGTTCTTC. Translating it yields CAWSVLADNEQFF.